This section outlines one TCR beta chain sequence together with its context. Its antigen is unknown. The sample comes from a study of shared clonotypes between healthy human individuals. The wider study: Each donor's CD4 naive and CD4 memory cells filled three plates apiece, CD8 naive two, and CD8 memory one. Study observations and caveats: As a rule, naive subsets had a larger estimated richness than memory subsets. Only blood was sampled, and tissue TCR repertoires likely differ from blood ones.

This table comes from immunoSEQ multiplex PCR, and its TCRdb copy is limited to in-frame clones, with some not included. The sample carries around 620,000 clones, around 96% recorded once. CD45RO-negative cells were positively selected for CCR7, leaving out terminally differentiated effector memory CD45RA+ cells. Germline assignment: CDR1 MNHNS and CDR2 SASEGT. Trimming took off 3 bases at V and 6 bases at J, with 15 bases between the two ends. CDR3 size: 14 residues. The source material was naive CD8+ T cells sorted from blood. The sequence was collected from a woman in her 30s in good health. The chain links TRBV6-1 to TRBJ2-7, with D perhaps TRBD2 (5 bases). CDR3 bases: TGTGCCAGCAGTGACAAATTGACTACCTTCGAGCAGTACTTC. It encodes CASSDKLTTFEQYF.